The clone carrying this T cell receptor (beta chain) was recorded at least ten times. What it recognizes is unknown. TCRdb re-analysed the 5' RACE reads in MiXCR, keeping a single row per CDR3 protein. The sample records 350,000 or so distinct CDR3 sequences, roughly 14% being singletons. This entry belongs to a study of CD8 T cells in ankylosing spondylitis. Study conclusions and caveats: It appeared that ankylosing spondylitis blood was characterized by a TCR beta motif of several highly homologous variants.

The material sequenced was blood, either unsorted or a sorted T cell fraction (not recorded which). The receptor's source is a male donor with ankylosing spondylitis or in good health (not recorded which).

DNA for the CDR3: TGTGCCAGCAGCTTATCCCGGTGGAACACTGAAGCTTTCTTT. Translation: CASSLSRWNTEAFF. The chain uses TRBV7-2 and TRBJ1-1; no clear D. V was cut by 2 bases and J by 1 base, with 8 bases left in between. The germline V gene has CDR1 SGHTA and CDR2 FQGNSA. This CDR3 is 14 amino acids long.